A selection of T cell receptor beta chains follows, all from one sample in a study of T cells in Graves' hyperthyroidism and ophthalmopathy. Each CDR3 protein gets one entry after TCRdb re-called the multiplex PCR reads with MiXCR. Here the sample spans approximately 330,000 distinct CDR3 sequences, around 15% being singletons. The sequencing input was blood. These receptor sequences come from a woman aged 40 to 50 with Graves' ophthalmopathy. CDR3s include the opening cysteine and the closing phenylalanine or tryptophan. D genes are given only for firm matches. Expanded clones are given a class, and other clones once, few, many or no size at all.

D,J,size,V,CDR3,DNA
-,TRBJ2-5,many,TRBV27,CASSLYPALHQETQYF,TGTGCCAGCAGTTTATATCCGGCCCTACACCAAGAGACCCAGTACTTC
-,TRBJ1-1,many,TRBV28,CASSLGGWTEAFF,TGTGCCAGCAGTTTAGGGGGTTGGACTGAAGCTTTCTTT
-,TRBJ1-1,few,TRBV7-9,CAGSLSYSEAFF,TGTGCCGGCAGCTTAAGTTACTCTGAAGCTTTCTTT
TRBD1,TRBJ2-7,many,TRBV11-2,CASSLAGQGTYEQYF,TGTGCCAGCAGCTTAGCCGGACAGGGGACCTACGAGCAGTACTTC
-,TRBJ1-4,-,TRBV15,CATSRVGNNEKLFF,TGTGCCACCAGCAGAGTTGGAAATAATGAAAAACTGTTTTTT
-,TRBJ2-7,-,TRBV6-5,CASSFREYAYEQYF,TGTGCCAGCAGTTTTCGGGAATATGCCTACGAGCAGTACTTC
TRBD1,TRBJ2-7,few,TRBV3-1,CASSPNRGEQYF,TGTGCCAGCAGCCCGAACAGGGGCGAGCAGTACTTC
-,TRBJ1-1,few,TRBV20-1,CSAGGRARGTEAFF,TGCAGTGCGGGAGGACGGGCGCGAGGCACTGAAGCTTTCTTT
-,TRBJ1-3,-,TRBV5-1,CASSLSSSPGNTIYF,TGCGCCAGCAGCTTATCCTCAAGCCCTGGAAACACCATATATTTT
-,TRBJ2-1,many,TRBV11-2,CASSLGGFLVQFF,TGTGCCAGCAGCTTAGGAGGTTTTTTGGTGCAGTTCTTC
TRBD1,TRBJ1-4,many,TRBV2,CASSEGQGTTYEKLFF,TGTGCCAGCAGTGAGGGACAGGGGACCACTTATGAAAAACTGTTTTTT
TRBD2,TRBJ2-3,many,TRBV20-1,CSARAGGTSGGIDTQYF,TGCAGTGCTAGAGCAGGAGGGACTAGCGGGGGGATAGATACGCAGTATTTT
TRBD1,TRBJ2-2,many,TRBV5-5,CASSLRDSYTGELFF,TGTGCCAGCAGCCTACGGGACAGTTACACCGGGGAGCTGTTTTTT
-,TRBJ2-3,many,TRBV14,CASSQDTFTDTQYF,TGTGCCAGCAGCCAAGATACCTTCACAGATACGCAGTATTTT
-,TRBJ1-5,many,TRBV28,CASSTGPQPQHF,TGTGCCAGCAGTACAGGACCTCAGCCCCAGCATTTT
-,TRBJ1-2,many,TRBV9,CASSVGDTSYGYTF,TGTGCCAGCAGCGTAGGGGACACTTCGTATGGCTACACCTTC
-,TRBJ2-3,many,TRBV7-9,CASSGSTDTQYF,TGTGCCAGCAGTGGATCAACAGATACGCAGTATTTT
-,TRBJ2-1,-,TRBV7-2,CASSLFGGGSEQFF,TGTGCCAGCAGCTTATTTGGGGGCGGGAGTGAGCAGTTCTTC
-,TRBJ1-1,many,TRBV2,CASRPDGYTEAFF,TGTGCCAGCAGACCGGACGGCTACACTGAAGCTTTCTTT
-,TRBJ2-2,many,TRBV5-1,CASSGAGGIRGTGELFF,TGCGCCAGCAGCGGAGCAGGGGGGATTCGAGGTACCGGGGAGCTGTTTTTT
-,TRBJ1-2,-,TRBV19,CASSIWPTTYGYTF,TGTGCCAGTAGTATATGGCCTACAACCTATGGCTACACCTTC
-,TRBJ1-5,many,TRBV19,CASSSPGKWGQPQHF,TGTGCCAGTAGTTCCCCAGGGAAATGGGGTCAGCCCCAGCATTTT
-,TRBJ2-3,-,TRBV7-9,CASSIPLAGGPSTDTQYF,TGTGCCAGCAGTATCCCCTTGGCAGGCGGCCCTAGCACAGATACGCAGTATTTT
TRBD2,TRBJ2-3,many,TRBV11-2,CASSSYPGLAETNTDTQYF,TGTGCCAGCAGCTCCTACCCAGGACTAGCGGAGACTAACACAGATACGCAGTATTTT
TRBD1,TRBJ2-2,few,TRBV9,CASSVGGTGATGELFF,TGTGCCAGCAGCGTAGGGGGTACAGGGGCCACCGGGGAGCTGTTTTTT
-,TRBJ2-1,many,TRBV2,CASSEGQGGGNEQFF,TGTGCCAGCAGTGAAGGACAGGGAGGAGGCAATGAGCAGTTCTTC
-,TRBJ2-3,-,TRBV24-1,CATSDRYLDTQYF,TGTGCCACCAGTGATCGGTATCTGGATACGCAGTATTTT
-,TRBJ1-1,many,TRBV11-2,CASSNRDMNTEAFF,TGTGCCAGCAGCAACAGAGACATGAACACTGAAGCTTTCTTT
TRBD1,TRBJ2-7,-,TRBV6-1,CASSRGQANYEQYF,TGTGCCAGCAGCAGGGGACAGGCAAACTACGAGCAGTACTTC
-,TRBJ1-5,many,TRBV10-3,CAISDPRYESQPQHF,TGTGCCATCAGTGACCCTCGGTATGAATCCCAGCCCCAGCATTTT
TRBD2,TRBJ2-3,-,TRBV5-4,CASSLVGLAGPSDTQYF,TGTGCCAGCAGCTTGGTTGGACTAGCGGGACCCTCAGATACGCAGTATTTT
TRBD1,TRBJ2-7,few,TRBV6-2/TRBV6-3,CASSLRDRVFSYEQYF,TGTGCCAGCAGCCTCCGGGACAGGGTATTCTCCTACGAGCAGTACTTC
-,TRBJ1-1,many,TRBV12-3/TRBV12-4,CASSETLSNTEAFF,TGTGCCAGCAGCGAGACACTTTCGAACACTGAAGCTTTCTTT
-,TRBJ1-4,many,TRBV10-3,CAISDRPNEKLFF,TGTGCCATCAGTGATCGGCCGAATGAAAAACTGTTTTTT
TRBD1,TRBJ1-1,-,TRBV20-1,CSALDRVSLNTEAFF,TGCAGTGCCCTTGACAGGGTTAGTTTGAACACTGAAGCTTTCTTT
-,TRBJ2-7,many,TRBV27,CASSRAGPYEQYF,TGTGCCAGCAGTAGGGCGGGCCCCTACGAGCAGTACTTC
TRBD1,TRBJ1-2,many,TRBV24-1,CATSDTVRGHGYTF,TGTGCCACCAGTGACACGGTCAGGGGGCATGGCTACACCTTC
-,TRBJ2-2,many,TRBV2,CASSEAGGANTGELFF,TGTGCCAGCAGTGAAGCAGGGGGAGCGAACACCGGGGAGCTGTTTTTT
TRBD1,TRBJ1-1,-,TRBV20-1,CSARGGTGRNTEAFF,TGCAGTGCTAGAGGGGGGACAGGGAGAAACACTGAAGCTTTCTTT
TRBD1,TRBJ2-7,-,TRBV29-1,CSVEGTGTYEQYF,TGCAGCGTTGAAGGGACAGGTACCTACGAGCAGTACTTC
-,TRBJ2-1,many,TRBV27,CASDPYNEQFF,TGTGCCAGCGACCCATACAATGAGCAGTTCTTC
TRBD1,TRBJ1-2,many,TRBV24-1,CATAGQGERYTF,TGTGCCACCGCGGGACAGGGGGAGCGCTACACCTTC
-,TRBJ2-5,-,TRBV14,CASSLLRGEETQYF,TGTGCCAGCAGCCTACTCAGGGGGGAAGAGACCCAGTACTTC
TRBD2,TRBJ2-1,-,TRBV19,CASSTSGESSYNEQFF,TGTGCCAGTAGTACAAGCGGGGAGAGCTCCTACAATGAGCAGTTCTTC
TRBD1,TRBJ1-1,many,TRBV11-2,CASSYTGGNTEAFF,TGTGCCAGCAGCTACACAGGGGGGAACACTGAAGCTTTCTTT
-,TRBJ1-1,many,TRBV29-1,CSVRDGIEAFF,TGCAGCGTTCGCGACGGAATTGAAGCTTTCTTT
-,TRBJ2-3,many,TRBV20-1,CSARGGAHITDTQYF,TGCAGTGCTAGAGGGGGGGCCCACATCACAGATACGCAGTATTTT